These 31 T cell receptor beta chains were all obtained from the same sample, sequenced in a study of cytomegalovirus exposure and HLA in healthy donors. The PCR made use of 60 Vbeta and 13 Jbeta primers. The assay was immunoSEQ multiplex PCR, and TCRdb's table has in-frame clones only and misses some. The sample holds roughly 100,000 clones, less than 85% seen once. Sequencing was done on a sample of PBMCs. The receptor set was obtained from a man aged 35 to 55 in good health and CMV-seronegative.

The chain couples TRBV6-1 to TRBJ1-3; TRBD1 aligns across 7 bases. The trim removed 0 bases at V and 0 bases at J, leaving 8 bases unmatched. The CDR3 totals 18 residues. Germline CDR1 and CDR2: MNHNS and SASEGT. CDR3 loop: CASSEASGDSVSGNTIYF. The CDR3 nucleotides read TGTGCCAGCAGTGAAGCCTCCGGGGACAGCGTCTCTGGAAACACCATATATTTT.

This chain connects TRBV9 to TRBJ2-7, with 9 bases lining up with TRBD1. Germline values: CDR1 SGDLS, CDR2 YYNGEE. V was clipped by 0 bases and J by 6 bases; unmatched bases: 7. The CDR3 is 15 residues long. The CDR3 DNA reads TGTGCCAGCAGCGTAGGGACAGGGGTTCCCTTCGAGCAGTACTTC. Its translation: CASSVGTGVPFEQYF.

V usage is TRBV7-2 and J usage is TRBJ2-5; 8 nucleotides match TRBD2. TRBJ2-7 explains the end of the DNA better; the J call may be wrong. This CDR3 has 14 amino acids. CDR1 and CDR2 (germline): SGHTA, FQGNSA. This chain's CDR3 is CASSSGGGPYEQYF. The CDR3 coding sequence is TGTGCCAGCAGCTCCGGGGGGGGCCCCTACGAGCAGTACTTC.

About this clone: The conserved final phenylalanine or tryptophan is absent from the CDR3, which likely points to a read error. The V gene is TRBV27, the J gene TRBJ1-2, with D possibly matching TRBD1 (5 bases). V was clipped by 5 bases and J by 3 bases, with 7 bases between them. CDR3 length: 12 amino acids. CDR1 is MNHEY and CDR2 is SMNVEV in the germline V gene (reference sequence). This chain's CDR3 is CASSPGDYGYTL. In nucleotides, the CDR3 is TGTGCCAGCAGTCCGGGGGACTATGGCTACACCCTC.

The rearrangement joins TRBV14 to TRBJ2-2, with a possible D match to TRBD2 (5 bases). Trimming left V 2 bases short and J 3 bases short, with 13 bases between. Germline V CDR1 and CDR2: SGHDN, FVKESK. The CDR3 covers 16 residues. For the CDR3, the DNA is TGTGCCAGCAGCCAATTTAGGGAGCGACACACCGGGGAGCTGTTTTTT. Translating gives CASSQFRERHTGELFF.

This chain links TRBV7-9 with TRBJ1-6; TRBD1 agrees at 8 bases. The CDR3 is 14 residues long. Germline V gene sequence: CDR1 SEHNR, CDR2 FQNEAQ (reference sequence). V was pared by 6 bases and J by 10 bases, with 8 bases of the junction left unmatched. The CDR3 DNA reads TGTGCCAGCAGACCGACAGGGGCAAGCTCACCCCTCCACTTT. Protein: CASRPTGASSPLHF.

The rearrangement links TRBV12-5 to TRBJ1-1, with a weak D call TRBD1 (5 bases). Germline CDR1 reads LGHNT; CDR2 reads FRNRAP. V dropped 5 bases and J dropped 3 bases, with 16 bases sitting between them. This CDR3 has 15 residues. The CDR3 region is CASGPGLLGDTEAFF. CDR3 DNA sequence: TGTGCTAGTGGTCCGGGACTCTTGGGGGACACTGAAGCTTTCTTT.

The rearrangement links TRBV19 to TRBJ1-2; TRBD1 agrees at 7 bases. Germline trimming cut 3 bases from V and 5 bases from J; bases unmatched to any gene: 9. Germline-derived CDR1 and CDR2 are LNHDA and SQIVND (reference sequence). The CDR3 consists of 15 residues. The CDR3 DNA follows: TGTGCCAGTAGTATCTTGGCAGGGGGATGGTATGGCTACACCTTC. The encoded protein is CASSILAGGWYGYTF.

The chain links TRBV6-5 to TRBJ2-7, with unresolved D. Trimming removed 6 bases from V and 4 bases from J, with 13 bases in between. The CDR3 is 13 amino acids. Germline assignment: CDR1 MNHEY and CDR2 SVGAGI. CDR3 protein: CASSLSTKYEQYF. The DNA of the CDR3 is TGTGCCAGCAGCCTATCTACCAAATACGAGCAGTACTTC.

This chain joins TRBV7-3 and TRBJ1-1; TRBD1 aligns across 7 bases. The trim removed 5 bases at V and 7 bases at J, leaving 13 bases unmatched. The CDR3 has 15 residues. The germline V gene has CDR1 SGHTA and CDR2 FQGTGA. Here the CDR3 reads CASSPQGGQRGEAFF. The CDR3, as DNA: TGTGCCAGCAGCCCCCAAGGGGGACAGCGAGGTGAAGCTTTCTTT.

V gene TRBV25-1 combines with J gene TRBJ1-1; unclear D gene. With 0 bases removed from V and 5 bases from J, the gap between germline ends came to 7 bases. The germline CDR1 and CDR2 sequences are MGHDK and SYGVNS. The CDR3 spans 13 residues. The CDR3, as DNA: TGTGCCAGCAGTGAATACGGTGGTACTGAAGCTTTCTTT. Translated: CASSEYGGTEAFF.

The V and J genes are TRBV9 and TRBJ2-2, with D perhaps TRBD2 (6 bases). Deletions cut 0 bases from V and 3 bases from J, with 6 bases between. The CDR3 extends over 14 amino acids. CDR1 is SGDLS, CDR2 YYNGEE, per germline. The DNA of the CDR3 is TGTGCCAGCAGCGTAGCGGGGGACACCGGGGAGCTGTTTTTT. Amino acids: CASSVAGDTGELFF.

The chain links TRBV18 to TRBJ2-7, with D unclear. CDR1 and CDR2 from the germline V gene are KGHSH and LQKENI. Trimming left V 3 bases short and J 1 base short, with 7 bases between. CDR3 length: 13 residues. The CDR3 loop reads CASSPGVSYEQYF. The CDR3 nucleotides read TGTGCCAGCTCACCGGGCGTGTCCTACGAGCAGTACTTC.

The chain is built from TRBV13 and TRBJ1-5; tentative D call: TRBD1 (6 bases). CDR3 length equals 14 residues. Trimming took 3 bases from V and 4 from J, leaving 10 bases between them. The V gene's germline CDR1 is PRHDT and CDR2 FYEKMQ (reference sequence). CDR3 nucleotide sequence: TGTGCCAGCAGCTTCAGGGGTAGTAATCAGCCCCAGCATTTT. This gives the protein CASSFRGSNQPQHF.

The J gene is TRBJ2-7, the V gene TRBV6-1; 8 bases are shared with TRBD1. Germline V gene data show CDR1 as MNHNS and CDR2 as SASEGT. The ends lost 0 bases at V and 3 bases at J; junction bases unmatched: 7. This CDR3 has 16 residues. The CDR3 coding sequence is TGTGCCAGCAGTGAAGCACGGACAGGGCCGGACTACGAGCAGTACTTC. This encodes CASSEARTGPDYEQYF.

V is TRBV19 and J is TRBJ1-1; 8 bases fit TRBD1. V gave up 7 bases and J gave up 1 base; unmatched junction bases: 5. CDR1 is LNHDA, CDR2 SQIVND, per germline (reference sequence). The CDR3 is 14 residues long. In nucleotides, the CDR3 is TGTGCCAGTACCCCGGACAGGGCGAACACTGAAGCTTTCTTT. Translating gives CASTPDRANTEAFF.

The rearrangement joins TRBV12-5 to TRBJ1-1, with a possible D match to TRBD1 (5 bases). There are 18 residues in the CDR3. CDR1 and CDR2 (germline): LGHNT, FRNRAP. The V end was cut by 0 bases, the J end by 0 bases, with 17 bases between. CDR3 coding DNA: TGTGCTAGTGGTTTGGTTCACAGAGCGGGGCAGATGAACACTGAAGCTTTCTTT. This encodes CASGLVHRAGQMNTEAFF.

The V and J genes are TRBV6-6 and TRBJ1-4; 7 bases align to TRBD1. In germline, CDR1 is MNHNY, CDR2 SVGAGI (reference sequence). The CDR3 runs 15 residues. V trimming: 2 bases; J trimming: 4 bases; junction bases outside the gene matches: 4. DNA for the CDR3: TGTGCCAGCAGTTACGCAGGGGGTGTTAATGAAAAACTGTTTTTT. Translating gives CASSYAGGVNEKLFF.

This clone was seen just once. In DNA, the CDR3 is TGTGCCACCAGCAGTAGCGGGGCCAGCTCCTACGAGCAGTACTTC. It translates to CATSSSGASSYEQYF. The chain carries TRBV15 and TRBJ2-5, with TRBD2 identical over 8 bases. With the DNA end fitting TRBJ2-7 better, the J assignment may be wrong. CDR1 and CDR2 (germline): LNHNV, YYDKDF (reference sequence). This CDR3 spans 15 amino acids.

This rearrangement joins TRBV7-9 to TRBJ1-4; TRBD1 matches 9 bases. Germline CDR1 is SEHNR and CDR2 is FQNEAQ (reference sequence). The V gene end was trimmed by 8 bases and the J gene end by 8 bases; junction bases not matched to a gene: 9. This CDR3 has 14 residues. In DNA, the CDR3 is TGTGCCAGCGTACGACAGGGGGGGGACGAAAAACTGTTTTTT. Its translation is CASVRQGGDEKLFF.

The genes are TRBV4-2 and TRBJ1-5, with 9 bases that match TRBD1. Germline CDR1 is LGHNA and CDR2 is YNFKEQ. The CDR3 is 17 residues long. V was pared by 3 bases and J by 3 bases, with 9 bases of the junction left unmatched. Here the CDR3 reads CASSQVQGAGDNQPQHF. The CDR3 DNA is TGTGCCAGCAGCCAGGTACAGGGGGCGGGTGACAATCAGCCCCAGCATTTT.

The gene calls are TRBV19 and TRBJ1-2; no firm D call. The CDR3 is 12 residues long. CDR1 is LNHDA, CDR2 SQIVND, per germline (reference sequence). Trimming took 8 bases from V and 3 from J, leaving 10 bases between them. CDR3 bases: TGTGCCAGTTCTGGGGAGGACTATGGCTACACCTTC. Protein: CASSGEDYGYTF.

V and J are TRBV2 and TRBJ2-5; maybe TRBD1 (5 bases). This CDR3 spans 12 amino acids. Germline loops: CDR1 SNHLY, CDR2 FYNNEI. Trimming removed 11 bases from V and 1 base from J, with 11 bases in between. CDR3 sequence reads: CAGRQLQETQYF. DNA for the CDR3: TGTGCCGGTCGACAGCTCCAAGAGACCCAGTACTTC.

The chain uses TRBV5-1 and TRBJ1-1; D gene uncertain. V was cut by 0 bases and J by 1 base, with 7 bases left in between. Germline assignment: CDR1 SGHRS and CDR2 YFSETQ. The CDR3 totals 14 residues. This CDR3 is CASSLGEGNTEAFF. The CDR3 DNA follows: TGCGCCAGCAGCTTGGGGGAGGGGAACACTGAAGCTTTCTTT.

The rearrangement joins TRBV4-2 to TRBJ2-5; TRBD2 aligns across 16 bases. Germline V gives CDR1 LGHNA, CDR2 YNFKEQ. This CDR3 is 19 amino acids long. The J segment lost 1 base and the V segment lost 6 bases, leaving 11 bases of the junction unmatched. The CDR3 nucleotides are TGTGCCAGCAGTCCTGCCGGGACTAGCGGGGGGGGCCTCCAAGAGACCCAGTACTTC. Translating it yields CASSPAGTSGGGLQETQYF.

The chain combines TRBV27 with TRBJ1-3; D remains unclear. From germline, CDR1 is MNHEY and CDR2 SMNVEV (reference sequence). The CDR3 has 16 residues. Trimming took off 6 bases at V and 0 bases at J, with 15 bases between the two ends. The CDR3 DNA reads TGTGCCAGCAGGCCGGTTCAGGCTAACTCTGGAAACACCATATATTTT. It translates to CASRPVQANSGNTIYF.

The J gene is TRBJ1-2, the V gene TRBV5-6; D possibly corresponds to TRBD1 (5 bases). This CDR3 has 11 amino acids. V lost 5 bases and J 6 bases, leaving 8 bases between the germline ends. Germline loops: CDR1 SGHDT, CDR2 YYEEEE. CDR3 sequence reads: CASRQENGYTF. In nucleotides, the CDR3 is TGTGCCAGCAGACAGGAAAATGGCTACACCTTC.

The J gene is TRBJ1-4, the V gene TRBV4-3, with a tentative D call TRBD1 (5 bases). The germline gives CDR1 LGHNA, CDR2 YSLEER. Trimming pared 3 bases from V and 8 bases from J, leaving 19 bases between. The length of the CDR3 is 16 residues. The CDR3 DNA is TGCGCCAGCAGCCAGGGAGGGGAGGAAAGCGGCGAAAAACTGTTTTTT. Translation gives CASSQGGEESGEKLFF.

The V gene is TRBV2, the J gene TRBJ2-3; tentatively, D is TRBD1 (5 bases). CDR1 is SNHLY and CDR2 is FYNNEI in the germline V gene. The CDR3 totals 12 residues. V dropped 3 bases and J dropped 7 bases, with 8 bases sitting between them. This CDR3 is CASSDRANTQYF. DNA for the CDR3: TGTGCCAGCAGTGACAGGGCAAATACGCAGTATTTT. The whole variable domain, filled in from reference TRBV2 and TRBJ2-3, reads EPEVTQTPSHQVTQMGQEVILRCVPISNHLYFYWYRQILGQKVEFLVSFYNNEISEKSEIFDDQFSVERPDGSNFTLKIRSTKLEDSAMYFCASSDRANTQYFGPGTRLTVL.

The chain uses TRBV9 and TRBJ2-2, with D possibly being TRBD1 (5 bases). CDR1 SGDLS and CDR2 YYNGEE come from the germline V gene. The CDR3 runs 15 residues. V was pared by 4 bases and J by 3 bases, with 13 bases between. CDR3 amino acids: CASSRIVGDTGELFF. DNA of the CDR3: TGTGCCAGCAGCCGAATCGTAGGGGACACCGGGGAGCTGTTTTTT.

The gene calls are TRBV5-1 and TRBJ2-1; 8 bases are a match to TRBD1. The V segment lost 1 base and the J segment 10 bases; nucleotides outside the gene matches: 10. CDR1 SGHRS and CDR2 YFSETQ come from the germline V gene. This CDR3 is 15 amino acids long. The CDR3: CASSLSQAGGEEQFF. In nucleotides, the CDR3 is TGCGCCAGCAGCTTGAGTCAAGCAGGGGGCGAAGAGCAGTTCTTC. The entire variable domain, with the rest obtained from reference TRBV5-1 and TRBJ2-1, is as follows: KAGVTQTPRYLIKTRGQQVTLSCSPISGHRSVSWYQQTPGQGLQFLFEYFSETQRNKGNFPGRFSGRQFSNSRSEMNVSTLELGDSALYLCASSLSQAGGEEQFFGPGTRLTVL.